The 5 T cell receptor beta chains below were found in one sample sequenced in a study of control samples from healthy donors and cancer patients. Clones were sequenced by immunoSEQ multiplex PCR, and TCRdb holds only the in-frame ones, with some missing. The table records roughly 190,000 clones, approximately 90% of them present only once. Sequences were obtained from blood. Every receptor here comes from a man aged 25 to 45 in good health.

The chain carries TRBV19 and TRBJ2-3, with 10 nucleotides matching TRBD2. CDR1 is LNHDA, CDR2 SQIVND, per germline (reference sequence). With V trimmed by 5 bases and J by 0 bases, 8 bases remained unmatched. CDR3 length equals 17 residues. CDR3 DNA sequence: TGTGCCAGTAGTCTGCCTAGCGGGGGTGTTAGCACAGATACGCAGTATTTT. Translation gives CASSLPSGGVSTDTQYF.

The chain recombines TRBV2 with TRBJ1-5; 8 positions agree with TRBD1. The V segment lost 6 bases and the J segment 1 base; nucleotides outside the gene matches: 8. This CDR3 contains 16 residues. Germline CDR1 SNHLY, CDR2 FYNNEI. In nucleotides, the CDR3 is TGTGCCAGCAGGGCCCAAACAGGGGGAAGCAATCAGCCCCAGCATTTT. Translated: CASRAQTGGSNQPQHF.

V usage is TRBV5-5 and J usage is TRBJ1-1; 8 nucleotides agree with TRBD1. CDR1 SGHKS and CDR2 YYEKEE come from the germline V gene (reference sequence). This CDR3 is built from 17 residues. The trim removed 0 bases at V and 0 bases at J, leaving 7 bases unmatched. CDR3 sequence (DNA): TGTGCCAGCAGCTTGGGCGGCGGACAGGGTGTGAACACTGAAGCTTTCTTT. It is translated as CASSLGGGQGVNTEAFF.

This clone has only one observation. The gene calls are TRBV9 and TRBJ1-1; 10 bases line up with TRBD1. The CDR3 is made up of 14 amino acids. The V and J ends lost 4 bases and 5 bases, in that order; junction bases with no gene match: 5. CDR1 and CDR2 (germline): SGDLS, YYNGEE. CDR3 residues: CASSPGTGATEAFF. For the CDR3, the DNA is TGTGCCAGCAGCCCCGGGACAGGGGCAACTGAAGCTTTCTTT.

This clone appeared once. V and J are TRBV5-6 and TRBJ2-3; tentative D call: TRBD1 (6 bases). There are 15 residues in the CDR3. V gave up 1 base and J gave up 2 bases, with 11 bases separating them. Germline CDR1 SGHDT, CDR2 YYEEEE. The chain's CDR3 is CASSLTGHNTDTQYF. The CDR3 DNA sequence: TGTGCCAGCAGCTTGACAGGGCATAACACAGATACGCAGTATTTT.